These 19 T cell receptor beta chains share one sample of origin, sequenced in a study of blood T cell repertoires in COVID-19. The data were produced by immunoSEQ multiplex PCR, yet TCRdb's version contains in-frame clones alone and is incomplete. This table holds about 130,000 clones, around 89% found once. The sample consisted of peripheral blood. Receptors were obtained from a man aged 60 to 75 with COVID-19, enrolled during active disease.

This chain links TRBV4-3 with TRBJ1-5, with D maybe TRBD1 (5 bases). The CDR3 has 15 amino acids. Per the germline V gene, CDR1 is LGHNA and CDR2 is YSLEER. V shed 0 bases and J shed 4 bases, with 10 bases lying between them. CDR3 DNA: TGCGCCAGCAGCCAAGACAGGGTGGAAAATCAGCCCCAGCATTTT. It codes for CASSQDRVENQPQHF.

CDR3 nucleotides: TGTGCCAGCAGCTCGCAGATGAACACTGAAGCTTTCTTT. Translated: CASSSQMNTEAFF. The genes are TRBV7-2 and TRBJ1-1; D gene uncertain. Germline lookup yields CDR1 SGHTA and CDR2 FQGNSA. Between the trimmed V and J ends, which lost 4 bases and 0 bases, there was a span of 6 bases. The CDR3 has 13 residues.

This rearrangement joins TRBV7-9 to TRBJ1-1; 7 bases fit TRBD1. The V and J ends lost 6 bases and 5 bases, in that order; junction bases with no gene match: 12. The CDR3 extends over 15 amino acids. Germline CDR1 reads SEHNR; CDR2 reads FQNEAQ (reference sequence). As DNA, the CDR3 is TGTGCCAGCAGGGGCAATGACAGGGCCTCAACTGAAGCTTTCTTT. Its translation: CASRGNDRASTEAFF.

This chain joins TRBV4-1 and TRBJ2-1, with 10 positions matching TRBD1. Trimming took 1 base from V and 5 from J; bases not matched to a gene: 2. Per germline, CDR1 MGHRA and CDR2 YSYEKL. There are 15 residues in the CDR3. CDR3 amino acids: CASSQVGQGHNEQFF. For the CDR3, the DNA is TGCGCCAGCAGCCAAGTGGGACAGGGGCACAATGAGCAGTTCTTC.

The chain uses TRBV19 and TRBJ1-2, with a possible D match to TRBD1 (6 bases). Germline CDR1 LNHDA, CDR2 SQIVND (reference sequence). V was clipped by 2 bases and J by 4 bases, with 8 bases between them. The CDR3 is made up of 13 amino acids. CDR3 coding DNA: TGTGCCAGTAGTATAACAGGGCCCTATGGCTACACCTTC. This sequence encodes CASSITGPYGYTF.

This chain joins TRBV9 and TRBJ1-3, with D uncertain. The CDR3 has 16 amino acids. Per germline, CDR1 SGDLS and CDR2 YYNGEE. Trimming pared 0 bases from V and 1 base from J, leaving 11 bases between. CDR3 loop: CASSVEIATSGNTIYF. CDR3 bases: TGTGCCAGCAGCGTAGAGATAGCCACGTCTGGAAACACCATATATTTT.

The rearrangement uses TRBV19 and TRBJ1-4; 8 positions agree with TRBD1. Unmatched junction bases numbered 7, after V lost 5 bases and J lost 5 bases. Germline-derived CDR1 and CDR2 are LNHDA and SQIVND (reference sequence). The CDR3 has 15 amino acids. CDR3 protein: CASSAGDRTNEKLFF. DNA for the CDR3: TGTGCCAGTAGTGCCGGGGACAGGACGAATGAAAAACTGTTTTTT. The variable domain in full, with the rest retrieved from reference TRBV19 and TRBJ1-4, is DGGITQSPKYLFRKEGQNVTLSCEQNLNHDAMYWYRQDPGQGLRLIYYSQIVNDFQKGDIAEGYSVSREKKESFPLTVTSAQKNPTAFYLCASSAGDRTNEKLFFGSGTQLSVL.

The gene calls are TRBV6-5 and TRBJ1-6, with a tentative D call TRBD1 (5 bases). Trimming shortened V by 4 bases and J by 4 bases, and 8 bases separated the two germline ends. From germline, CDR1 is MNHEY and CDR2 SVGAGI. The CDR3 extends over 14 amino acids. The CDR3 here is CASSSGRYNSPLHF. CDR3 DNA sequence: TGTGCCAGCAGTTCAGGGAGGTATAATTCACCCCTCCACTTT.

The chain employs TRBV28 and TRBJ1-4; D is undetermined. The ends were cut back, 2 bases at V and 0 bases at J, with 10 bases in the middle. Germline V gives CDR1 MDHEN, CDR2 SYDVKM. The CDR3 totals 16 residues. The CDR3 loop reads CASSLTQAATNEKLFF. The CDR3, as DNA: TGTGCCAGCAGTTTAACGCAGGCCGCAACTAATGAAAAACTGTTTTTT.

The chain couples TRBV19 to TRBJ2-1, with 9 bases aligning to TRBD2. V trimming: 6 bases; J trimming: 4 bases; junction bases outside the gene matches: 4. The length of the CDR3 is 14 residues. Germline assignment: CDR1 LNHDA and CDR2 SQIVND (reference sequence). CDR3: CASRRGGAYNEQFF. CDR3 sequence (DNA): TGTGCCAGTAGGCGGGGGGGTGCTTACAATGAGCAGTTCTTC. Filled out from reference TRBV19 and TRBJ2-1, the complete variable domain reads DGGITQSPKYLFRKEGQNVTLSCEQNLNHDAMYWYRQDPGQGLRLIYYSQIVNDFQKGDIAEGYSVSREKKESFPLTVTSAQKNPTAFYLCASRRGGAYNEQFFGPGTRLTVL.

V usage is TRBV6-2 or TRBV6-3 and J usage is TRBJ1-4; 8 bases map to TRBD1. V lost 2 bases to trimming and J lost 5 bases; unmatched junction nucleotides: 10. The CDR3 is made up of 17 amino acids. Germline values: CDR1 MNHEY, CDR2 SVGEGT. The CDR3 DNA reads TGTGCCAGCAGTTACGCTGACAGGGGCCTTCCAAATGAAAAACTGTTTTTT. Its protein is CASSYADRGLPNEKLFF.

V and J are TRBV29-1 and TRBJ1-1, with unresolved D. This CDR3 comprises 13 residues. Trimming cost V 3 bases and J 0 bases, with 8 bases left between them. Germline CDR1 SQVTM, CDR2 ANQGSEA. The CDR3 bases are TGCAGCGTTGATGGAGTATTGAACACTGAAGCTTTCTTT. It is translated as CSVDGVLNTEAFF.

The CDR3 DNA reads as TGTGCCAGCAGCGTAACAGGAATCCCTAACTATGGCTACACCTTC. Encoded protein: CASSVTGIPNYGYTF. The gene calls are TRBV9 and TRBJ1-2; possibly TRBD1 for D (5 bases). This CDR3 comprises 15 residues. The V gene lost 1 base and the J gene lost 0 bases, with 10 bases spanning the gap. From germline, CDR1 is SGDLS and CDR2 YYNGEE.

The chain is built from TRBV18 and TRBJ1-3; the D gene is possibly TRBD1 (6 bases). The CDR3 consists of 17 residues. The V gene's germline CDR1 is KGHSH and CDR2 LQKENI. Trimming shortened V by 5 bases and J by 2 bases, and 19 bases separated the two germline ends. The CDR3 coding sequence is TGTGCCAGCTCATCCACACAGGGAGTCTATACTGGAAACACCATATATTTT. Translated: CASSSTQGVYTGNTIYF. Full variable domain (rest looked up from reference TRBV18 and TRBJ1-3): NAGVMQNPRHLVRRRGQEARLRCSPMKGHSHVYWYRQLPEEGLKFMVYLQKENIIDESGMPKERFSAEFPKEGPSILRIQQVVRGDSAAYFCASSSTQGVYTGNTIYFGEGSWLTVV.

CDR3 protein: CASSSSTPTTQQYF. Here the CDR3 DNA reads TGTGCCAGCAGCTCATCGACCCCCACTACCCAGCAGTACTTC. The rearrangement links TRBV3-1 (or the pseudogene TRBV3-2) to TRBJ2-7, with D hard to call. CDR3 length equals 14 residues. Between the trimmed V and J ends, which lost 5 bases and 8 bases, there was a span of 19 bases. CDR1 and CDR2 from the germline V gene are LGHDT and YNNKEL (reference sequence).

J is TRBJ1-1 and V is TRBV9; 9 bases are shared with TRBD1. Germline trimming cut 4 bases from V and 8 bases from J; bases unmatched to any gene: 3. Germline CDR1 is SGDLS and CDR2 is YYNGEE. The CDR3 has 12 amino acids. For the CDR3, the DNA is TGTGCCAGCAGCAACGGACAGGGGGAAGCTTTCTTT. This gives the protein CASSNGQGEAFF.

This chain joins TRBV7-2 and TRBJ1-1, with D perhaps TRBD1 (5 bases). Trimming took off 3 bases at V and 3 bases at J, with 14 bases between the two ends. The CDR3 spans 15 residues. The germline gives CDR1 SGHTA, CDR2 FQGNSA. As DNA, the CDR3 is TGTGCCAGCAGCTTCCTCGGGGCGGGGTACACTGAAGCTTTCTTT. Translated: CASSFLGAGYTEAFF.

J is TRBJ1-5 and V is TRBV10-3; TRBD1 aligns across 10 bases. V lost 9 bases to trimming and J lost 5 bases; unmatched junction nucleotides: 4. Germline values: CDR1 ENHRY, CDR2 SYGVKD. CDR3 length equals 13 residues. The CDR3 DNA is TGTGCCATTAGAGGGACAGGGGATCAGCCCCAGCATTTT. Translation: CAIRGTGDQPQHF.

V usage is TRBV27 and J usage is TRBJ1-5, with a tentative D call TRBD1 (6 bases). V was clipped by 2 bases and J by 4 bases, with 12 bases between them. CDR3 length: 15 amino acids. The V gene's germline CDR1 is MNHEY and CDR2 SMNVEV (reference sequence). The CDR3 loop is CASSLEGGYNQPQHF. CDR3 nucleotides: TGTGCCAGCAGTTTAGAGGGGGGGTATAATCAGCCCCAGCATTTT.